These 15 T cell receptor beta chains were all obtained from the same sample, sequenced in a study of CD8 T cells in Susac syndrome. When the RNA was reverse transcribed, random hexamers were used with an input of about 0.5 to 1 ug. Using its own MiXCR run on the immunoSEQ multiplex PCR reads, TCRdb lists one record per CDR3 protein. The repertoire holds about 180,000 distinct CDR3 sequences, with about 93% as singletons. The sample comprised CD4+ T cells from PBMCs. Receptor source: a human donor with Susac syndrome.

This clonotype appeared a single time. This chain uses TRBV30 with TRBJ1-5; D remains ambiguous. CDR3 length: 14 amino acids. Looked up from germline, CDR1 is GTSNPN and CDR2 is SVGIG (reference sequence). Trimming cost V 4 bases and J 0 bases, with 10 bases left between them. CDR3 coding DNA: TGTGCCTGGACCCAGGTTAATAGCAATCAGCCCCAGCATTTT. It translates to CAWTQVNSNQPQHF.

The chain uses TRBV30 and TRBJ2-5, with 8 bases fitting TRBD2. The ends lost 3 bases at V and 5 bases at J; junction bases unmatched: 5. This CDR3 has 13 amino acids. Germline CDR1 GTSNPN, CDR2 SVGIG (reference sequence). The CDR3 loop is CAWSGGAPETQYF. Here the CDR3 DNA reads TGTGCCTGGAGCGGGGGGGCACCTGAGACCCAGTACTTC.

This clonotype has a handful of counts. The CDR3 DNA sequence: TGTGCCAGCAGGCGACAGAACACAGATACGCAGTATTTT. Protein product: CASRRQNTDTQYF. The chain uses TRBV6-2 or TRBV6-3 and TRBJ2-3; D possibly corresponds to TRBD1 (5 bases). CDR3 length: 13 amino acids. V dropped 6 bases and J dropped 2 bases, with 9 bases sitting between them. Germline values: CDR1 MNHEY, CDR2 SVGEGT.

This rearrangement joins TRBV6-6 to TRBJ1-2; D gene ambiguous. The ends were cut back, 5 bases at V and 7 bases at J, with 8 bases in the middle. The length of the CDR3 is 11 residues. Per the germline V gene, CDR1 is MNHNY and CDR2 is SVGAGI (reference sequence). CDR3 DNA sequence: TGTGCCAGCAGTCCCTCCGGTGGCTACACCTTC. Residues: CASSPSGGYTF.

This rearrangement joins TRBV9 to TRBJ1-3; possible D gene TRBD1, 5 bases. The V end was cut by 3 bases, the J end by 0 bases, with 7 bases between. The CDR3 is 14 residues long. Germline V gives CDR1 SGDLS, CDR2 YYNGEE. CDR3 nucleotide sequence: TGTGCCAGCAGCGGGGGACTCTCTGGAAACACCATATATTTT. Its protein product is CASSGGLSGNTIYF.

About this clonotype: Germline is not matched at one junction end, which may reflect a read error. The chain has TRBV3-1 and TRBJ2-7; D is unresolved. CDR1 and CDR2 (germline): LGHDT, YNNKEL (reference sequence). The CDR3 consists of 11 residues. The CDR3 region is CASSQDGASTF. The CDR3, as DNA: TGTGCCAGCAGCCAAGATGGCGCGTCAACGTTC.

Written as DNA, the CDR3 is TGTGCCAGCAGTGACCAAACAGGGAACACTGAAGCTTTCTTT. It is translated as CASSDQTGNTEAFF. The chain uses TRBV25-1 and TRBJ1-1, with a tentative D call TRBD1 (5 bases). Germline values: CDR1 MGHDK, CDR2 SYGVNS. This CDR3 contains 14 residues. V gave up 3 bases and J gave up 1 base, with 9 bases separating them.

V gene TRBV3-1 combines with J gene TRBJ2-7; 7 positions agree with TRBD1. CDR1 LGHDT and CDR2 YNNKEL come from the germline V gene (reference sequence). The CDR3 loop spans 15 amino acids. Unmatched junction bases numbered 10, after V lost 6 bases and J lost 2 bases. CDR3 sequence (DNA): TGTGCCAGCAGTGCAACTGACAGGGTTCCCTACGAGCAGTACTTC. Translation gives CASSATDRVPYEQYF.

V gene TRBV20-1 combines with J gene TRBJ2-2; possibly TRBD2 for D (6 bases). CDR1 is DFQATT, CDR2 SNEGSKA, per germline (reference sequence). The CDR3 length is 13 residues. V was cut by 6 bases and J by 2 bases, with 10 bases left in between. The CDR3 region has the DNA TGCAGTGCCTCGGCGGGAAACACCGGGGAGCTGTTTTTT. It translates to CSASAGNTGELFF.

The CDR3 DNA reads TGTGCCAGCAGCTTGGACAGGGGTCACTCTGGGGCCAACGTCCTGACTTTC. Its protein is CASSLDRGHSGANVLTF. The chain links TRBV5-4 to TRBJ2-6, with 7 positions matching TRBD1. CDR3 length: 17 residues. The V segment lost 0 bases and the J segment 0 bases; nucleotides outside the gene matches: 3. Germline lookup yields CDR1 SGHNT and CDR2 YYREEE (reference sequence). Combining the CDR3 with reference TRBV5-4 and TRBJ2-6 gives the whole variable domain ETGVTQSPTHLIKTRGQQVTLRCSSQSGHNTVSWYQQALGQGPQFIFQYYREEENGRGNFPPRFSGLQFPNYSSELNVNALELDDSALYLCASSLDRGHSGANVLTFGAGSRLTVL.

The chain employs TRBV6-5 and TRBJ2-1; 9 bases line up with TRBD2. The CDR3 totals 16 residues. V lost 1 base to trimming and J lost 5 bases; unmatched junction nucleotides: 6. Germline loops: CDR1 MNHEY, CDR2 SVGAGI. The CDR3 DNA reads TGTGCCAGCAGTTACTTTAGCGGGAGTGGAGACAATGAGCAGTTCTTC. Translated: CASSYFSGSGDNEQFF.

The gene calls are TRBV5-4 and TRBJ1-1; a possible D gene is TRBD1 (5 bases). V dropped 4 bases and J dropped 2 bases, with 12 bases sitting between them. The CDR3 is 14 amino acids. Germline V gene data show CDR1 as SGHNT and CDR2 as YYREEE (reference sequence). CDR3 amino acids: CASSRTGPNTEAFF. CDR3 sequence (DNA): TGTGCCAGCAGCCGCACGGGGCCCAACACTGAAGCTTTCTTT. Filled out from reference TRBV5-4 and TRBJ1-1, the complete variable domain reads ETGVTQSPTHLIKTRGQQVTLRCSSQSGHNTVSWYQQALGQGPQFIFQYYREEENGRGNFPPRFSGLQFPNYSSELNVNALELDDSALYLCASSRTGPNTEAFFGQGTRLTVV.

V is TRBV20-1 and J is TRBJ2-5; D possibly matches TRBD1 or TRBD2 (6 bases each). V lost 5 bases and J lost 9, with 16 bases in between. The CDR3 loop spans 12 amino acids. Germline V gene data show CDR1 as DFQATT and CDR2 as SNEGSKA (reference sequence). CDR3 bases: TGCAGTGCTTTCGGATTCCGGGGGCCCCAGTACTTC. It codes for CSAFGFRGPQYF.

This clonotype came up once. The chain is built from TRBV2 and TRBJ2-3; D is perhaps TRBD2 (5 bases). Germline CDR1 and CDR2: SNHLY and FYNNEI. The CDR3 consists of 14 residues. The V end was cut by 5 bases, the J end by 0 bases, with 9 bases between. The CDR3 coding sequence is TGTGCCAGCAGTAATCGGGAAAGCACAGATACGCAGTATTTT. Amino acid sequence: CASSNRESTDTQYF.

The table lists this clonotype with a count of one. The chain employs TRBV7-2 and TRBJ2-3; a weak D match, TRBD2 (6 bases). In germline, CDR1 is SGHTA, CDR2 FQGNSA. This CDR3 has 16 residues. The V end was cut by 4 bases, the J end by 6 bases, with 20 bases between. In nucleotides, the CDR3 is TGTGCCAGCAGCTCCGCGTCGGGACTCGCGGAGGATACGCAGTATTTT. It yields the protein CASSSASGLAEDTQYF. The complete variable domain, with remaining parts taken from reference TRBV7-2 and TRBJ2-3, reads GAGVSQSPSNKVTEKGKDVELRCDPISGHTALYWYRQSLGQGLEFLIYFQGNSAPDKSGLPSDRFSAERTGGSVSTLTIQRTQQEDSAVYLCASSSASGLAEDTQYFGPGTRLTVL.